Below, 26 T cell receptor beta chains from the same sample are listed, as sequenced in a study of T cells in Graves' hyperthyroidism and ophthalmopathy. Using RNA transcripts as the source, TCR beta CDR3 regions were amplified. TCR CDR3 underwent first-round RT-PCR with the HTBI primer set. MiXCR, applied by TCRdb to the multiplex PCR reads, yields one record per CDR3 protein. The sample lists over 700,000 distinct CDR3 sequences, around 40% occurring once. Sequencing was performed on blood. Source of these receptors: a woman between 35 and 50 years old with Graves' hyperthyroidism.

This clonotype was detected ten times or more. CDR3 DNA: TGTGCCAGCAGCCAGCTAGACAGATACACTGAAGCTTTCTTT. This gives the protein CASSQLDRYTEAFF. This chain connects TRBV7-8 to TRBJ1-1, with a weak D call TRBD1 (5 bases). The V gene lost 5 bases and the J gene lost 3 bases, with 13 bases spanning the gap. Germline CDR1 reads SGHVS; CDR2 reads FQNEAQ. CDR3 length: 14 amino acids. Combining the CDR3 with reference TRBV7-8 and TRBJ1-1 gives the whole variable domain GAGVSQSPRYKVAKRGQDVALRCDPISGHVSLFWYQQALGQGPEFLTYFQNEAQLDKSGLPSDRFFAERPEGSVSTLKIQRTQQEDSAVYLCASSQLDRYTEAFFGQGTRLTVV.

Turning to this clonotype: Sequence at one end of the junction differs from germline and may be a read error. The V and J genes are TRBV7-7 and TRBJ1-3; no clear D gene. The CDR3 has 14 amino acids. The germline V gene encodes CDR1 SSHAT and CDR2 FNYEAQ (reference sequence). CDR3 coding DNA: TGTGCTAGCAGCTTAGGCGGGGTCGGAAACACCATATATTTT. Protein: CASSLGGVGNTIYF.

Concerning this clonotype itself: The conserved phenylalanine or tryptophan is not found at the CDR3 terminus, so this likely reflects a read error. The rearrangement links TRBV5-1 to TRBJ1-2; D unresolved. The V gene's germline CDR1 is SGHRS and CDR2 YFSETQ. The CDR3 covers 13 residues. The CDR3 nucleotides read TGCGCCAGCAGCCAGGATGGAAACTACGGCTACACCCTC. Amino acids: CASSQDGNYGYTL.

This clonotype turned up a few times. This rearrangement joins TRBV7-9 to TRBJ1-1; TRBD1 might be the D (6 bases). CDR3 length: 19 amino acids. Germline V gene lookup returns CDR1 SEHNR and CDR2 FQNEAQ (reference sequence). V was shortened by 2 bases and J by 1 base, with 23 bases between the two germline ends. In DNA, the CDR3 is TGTGCCAGCAGCTTAAGGGGGTCGGGGGGCGTTTATTGGAACACTGAAGCTTTCTTT. The encoded protein is CASSLRGSGGVYWNTEAFF.

This clonotype was seen only once. The chain joins TRBV6-1 to TRBJ1-3; 7 bases are shared with TRBD1. CDR1 is MNHNS and CDR2 is SASEGT in the germline V gene. The CDR3 totals 17 residues. J lost 3 bases, V lost 5 bases, and 13 bases had no gene match. CDR3: CASSYSAGTEHGNTIYF. The CDR3 DNA reads TGTGCCAGCAGTTACTCAGCCGGGACAGAGCATGGAAACACCATATATTTT.

This clonotype was recorded at least ten times. The chain has TRBV5-8 and TRBJ1-2; tentative D call: TRBD1 (5 bases). V dropped 9 bases and J dropped 12 bases, with 21 bases sitting between them. Germline CDR1 and CDR2: SGHTS and YDEGEE. There are 12 residues in the CDR3. The CDR3 protein is CATSSWGVKDTF. DNA for the CDR3: TGTGCCACCTCGAGCTGGGGGGTGAAGGACACCTTC.

This clonotype was recorded at least ten times. V usage is TRBV7-3 and J usage is TRBJ1-6, with D hard to call. This CDR3 has 16 amino acids. The V gene's germline CDR1 is SGHTA and CDR2 FQGTGA. Trimming removed 1 base from V and 10 bases from J, with 17 bases in between. DNA for the CDR3: TGTGCCAGCAGCTTAAGGCCCACAGATCTAGGGTCACCCCTCCACTTT. The encoded protein is CASSLRPTDLGSPLHF.

In its sample, this clonotype was seen a few times. The chain recombines TRBV4-1 with TRBJ1-2; 9 nucleotides line up with TRBD1. Trimming cost V 0 bases and J 6 bases; bases outside gene matches: 14. CDR1 and CDR2 from the germline V gene are MGHRA and YSYEKL. This CDR3 comprises 18 residues. CDR3 sequence: CASSQDGLNRDREHGYTF. CDR3 DNA sequence: TGCGCCAGCAGCCAAGATGGACTGAACCGGGACAGGGAGCATGGCTACACCTTC.

Ten or more counts support this clonotype. Being one base from a much bigger clone, this may be a read error. V and J are TRBV14 and TRBJ2-7; D unclear. Germline CDR1 and CDR2: SGHDN and FVKESK. The CDR3 is 12 amino acids. Trimming took off 5 bases at V and 3 bases at J, with 8 bases between the two ends. CDR3 bases: TGTGCCAGCAGCTATAGCTTCTACGAGCAGTACTTC. Translating gives CASSYSFYEQYF.

V is TRBV11-2 and J is TRBJ2-5, with 10 bases aligning to TRBD2. V trimming: 5 bases; J trimming: 0 bases; junction bases outside the gene matches: 12. The CDR3 runs to 18 residues. Germline V CDR1 and CDR2: SGHAT, FQNNGV. CDR3 amino acids: CASSPTSGASGDQETQYF. In DNA, the CDR3 is TGTGCCAGCAGCCCAACTAGCGGGGCTAGCGGAGACCAAGAGACCCAGTACTTC.

This clonotype was counted between two and nine times. This chain joins TRBV20-1 and TRBJ1-2, with 7 bases fitting TRBD1. This CDR3 is built from 15 residues. Germline V gene sequence: CDR1 DFQATT, CDR2 SNEGSKA (reference sequence). V trimming: 1 base; J trimming: 3 bases; junction bases outside the gene matches: 8. The CDR3: CSARAGGRGDYGYTF. The CDR3 coding sequence is TGCAGTGCTAGAGCCGGGGGCAGGGGGGACTATGGCTACACCTTC.

This clonotype was found a few times. The rearrangement uses TRBV20-1 and TRBJ1-3; 7 positions agree with TRBD1. The CDR3 sequence is 15 residues long. Germline V gene data show CDR1 as DFQATT and CDR2 as SNEGSKA (reference sequence). Losses at the gene ends were 6 bases for V and 6 bases for J; bases not matched to a gene: 14. The CDR3, as DNA: TGCAGTGCCCCGAACAGGGGAGGAGCAGAAAACACCATATATTTT. Residues: CSAPNRGGAENTIYF.

This clonotype was found a few times. V is TRBV19 and J is TRBJ2-7; D is uncertain. V lost 6 bases to trimming and J lost 1 base, with 16 bases between them. CDR1 is LNHDA, CDR2 SQIVND, per germline (reference sequence). This CDR3 has 15 residues. The CDR3 sequence: CASSFTISISYEQYF. The CDR3 coding sequence is TGTGCCAGTAGCTTCACGATTTCCATATCCTACGAGCAGTACTTC.

This clonotype was detected many times. The J gene is TRBJ1-2, the V gene TRBV7-9; D remains unclear. Germline lookup yields CDR1 SEHNR and CDR2 FQNEAQ (reference sequence). The CDR3 extends over 15 amino acids. Deletions cut 5 bases from V and 6 bases from J, with 19 bases between. CDR3 sequence: CASSREMSSGNGYTF. CDR3 bases: TGTGCCAGCAGCCGAGAGATGAGCTCCGGGAATGGCTACACCTTC.

The rearrangement links TRBV19 to TRBJ2-2, with D perhaps being TRBD1 or TRBD2 (5 bases each). Trimming removed 5 bases at V and 9 bases at J, with 25 bases between. The CDR3 is 17 amino acids. From germline, CDR1 is LNHDA and CDR2 SQIVND (reference sequence). CDR3 region: CASSSPRDRRGTRELFF. CDR3 in DNA: TGTGCCAGTAGTTCTCCACGGGACCGACGTGGGACGAGGGAGCTGTTTTTT.

This clonotype has ten or more counts. The rearrangement uses TRBV20-1 and TRBJ1-6; D unclear. Germline V gene lookup returns CDR1 DFQATT and CDR2 SNEGSKA (reference sequence). Trimming left V 4 bases short and J 10 bases short, with 14 bases between. The CDR3 is made up of 13 amino acids. CDR3 nucleotide sequence: TGCAGTGCTAAGACCCCCACCGGCTCACCCCTCCACTTT. Its protein product is CSAKTPTGSPLHF.

This clonotype was detected many times. The chain has TRBV20-1 and TRBJ1-6, with TRBD1 matching 7 bases. Germline assignment: CDR1 DFQATT and CDR2 SNEGSKA (reference sequence). This CDR3 is 15 amino acids long. V trimming: 6 bases; J trimming: 3 bases; junction bases outside the gene matches: 8. The CDR3 coding sequence is TGCAGTGCCCGTCAGGGGACAGACTATAATTCACCCCTCCACTTT. Translation gives CSARQGTDYNSPLHF.

This clonotype came up many times. The chain combines TRBV4-2 with TRBJ1-6; no firm D call. Trimming took off 3 bases at V and 1 base at J, with 10 bases between the two ends. CDR3 length: 16 amino acids. Germline V gene sequence: CDR1 LGHNA, CDR2 YNFKEQ. This CDR3 is CASSQTTGSYNSPLHF. The DNA of the CDR3 is TGTGCCAGCAGCCAGACGACGGGGTCCTATAATTCACCCCTCCACTTT.

This sequence joins TRBV10-2 and TRBJ1-2; no clear D. The CDR3 loop spans 14 amino acids. V was pared by 8 bases and J by 0 bases, with 13 bases between. Germline V gene data show CDR1 as WSHSY and CDR2 as SAAADI. This CDR3 is CASRLNSANYGYTF. DNA for the CDR3: TGCGCCAGCCGGTTGAACTCAGCTAACTATGGCTACACCTTC.

The chain carries TRBV9 and TRBJ2-7; 10 bases align to TRBD2. The germline V gene encodes CDR1 SGDLS and CDR2 YYNGEE. V trimming: 0 bases; J trimming: 2 bases; junction bases outside the gene matches: 14. The CDR3 totals 19 residues. The CDR3 nucleotides read TGTGCCAGCAGCGTAGGGTTAACTAGCGGGACTCTAACTCCCTACGAGCAGTACTTC. Amino acid sequence: CASSVGLTSGTLTPYEQYF.

The gene calls are TRBV6-5 and TRBJ2-6, with 8 bases identical to TRBD1. The CDR3 extends over 18 amino acids. V lost 4 bases and J lost 1; bases outside the gene matches: 9. In germline, CDR1 is MNHEY, CDR2 SVGAGI. CDR3 sequence: CASSLQGVYTSGANVLTF. The CDR3, as DNA: TGTGCCAGCAGTTTACAGGGGGTGTACACTTCTGGGGCCAACGTCCTGACTTTC.

This clonotype was detected a few times. The chain has TRBV6-5 and TRBJ1-1; tentative D call: TRBD1 (6 bases). The CDR3 consists of 16 residues. V gave up 6 bases and J gave up 4 bases, with 21 bases separating them. Germline lookup yields CDR1 MNHEY and CDR2 SVGAGI. CDR3 bases: TGTGCCAGCAGCCCTACGACAGGTTGGCTGACCACTGAAGCTTTCTTT. Its translation is CASSPTTGWLTTEAFF.

This clonotype was found many times. The chain combines TRBV7-3 with TRBJ1-1, with a tentative D call TRBD1 (6 bases). Germline V gene data show CDR1 as SGHTA and CDR2 as FQGTGA. Trimming removed 5 bases from V and 3 bases from J, with 16 bases in between. The CDR3 totals 15 residues. As DNA, the CDR3 is TGTGCCAGCAGCCCCACGGGGGGCGGGGACACTGAAGCTTTCTTT. Translating gives CASSPTGGGDTEAFF. The variable domain in full, completed from reference TRBV7-3 and TRBJ1-1, reads GAGVSQTPSNKVTEKGKYVELRCDPISGHTALYWYRQSLGQGPEFLIYFQGTGAADDSGLPNDRFFAVRPEGSVSTLKIQRTERGDSAVYLCASSPTGGGDTEAFFGQGTRLTVV.

The chain links TRBV7-2 to TRBJ1-5; D unclear. The V end lost 7 bases, the J end lost 0 bases, and 10 bases lay between the germline ends. CDR1 SGHTA and CDR2 FQGNSA come from the germline V gene. The CDR3 consists of 14 residues. The CDR3: CASNLEDSNQPQHF. The CDR3 DNA follows: TGTGCCAGCAACCTAGAGGATAGCAATCAGCCCCAGCATTTT. Based on the CDR3 plus reference TRBV7-2 and TRBJ1-5, the full variable domain is GAGVSQSPSNKVTEKGKDVELRCDPISGHTALYWYRQSLGQGLEFLIYFQGNSAPDKSGLPSDRFSAERTGGSVSTLTIQRTQQEDSAVYLCASNLEDSNQPQHFGDGTRLSIL.

The V gene is TRBV25-1, the J gene TRBJ1-1, with D tentatively TRBD1 (5 bases). V was pared by 8 bases and J by 7 bases, with 14 bases between. This CDR3 is 12 amino acids long. Germline CDR1 and CDR2: MGHDK and SYGVNS. The CDR3 nucleotides are TGTGCCAGCTTGGAGACAGAACGTGAAGCTTTCTTT. This encodes CASLETEREAFF.

On this clonotype: This may come from a read error, since a much larger clone is one base off. This chain uses TRBV25-1 with TRBJ1-2, with a tentative D call TRBD1 (5 bases). The CDR3 runs to 13 residues. CDR1 and CDR2 (germline): MGHDK, SYGVNS. The DNA of the CDR3 is TGTGCCAGCATCCGGGGGGATGGGAATGGCTGCACCTTC. Translation: CASIRGDGNGCTF.